A single sample is the source of the 29 T cell receptor beta chains below, sequenced in a study of blood T cell repertoires in COVID-19. Method: immunoSEQ multiplex PCR; TCRdb's copy keeps in-frame clones and lacks some. The data contain just over 150,000 clones, approximately 92% of them seen just once; the ten biggest clones take up 4.5% to 5.5%. The specimen sequenced was peripheral blood. The receptors were sampled from a woman aged 50 to 60 with acute or convalescent COVID-19.

The V and J genes are TRBV5-3 and TRBJ1-1; TRBD1 is a possible D gene (5 bases). TRBV5-3 is an open reading frame whose function is uncertain. The ends were cut back, 4 bases at V and 1 base at J, with 17 bases in the middle. This CDR3 spans 16 amino acids. CDR3 loop: CARSPGGGTENTEAFF. CDR3 DNA: TGTGCCAGAAGCCCCGGAGGAGGGACGGAGAACACTGAAGCTTTCTTT.

Points on this clone: Other nucleotide sequences in the sample specify the same CDR3. V and J are TRBV28 and TRBJ2-7; D uncertain. Germline-derived CDR1 and CDR2 are MDHEN and SYDVKM. The ends were cut back, 1 base at V and 3 bases at J, with 4 bases in the middle. The CDR3 length is 12 residues. CDR3 region: CASSLSLYEQYF. CDR3 sequence (DNA): TGTGCCAGCAGTTTATCTCTCTACGAGCAGTACTTC. The full variable domain, completed using reference TRBV28 and TRBJ2-7, is DVKVTQSSRYLVKRTGEKVFLECVQDMDHENMFWYRQDPGLGLRLIYFSYDVKMKEKGDIPEGYSVSREKKERFSLILESASTNQTSMYLCASSLSLYEQYFGPGTRLTVT.

The rearrangement links TRBV19 to TRBJ2-7; TRBD2 matches at 9 bases. Germline trimming cut 7 bases from V and 1 base from J; bases unmatched to any gene: 5. Germline V lookup: CDR1 LNHDA, CDR2 SQIVND (reference sequence). The CDR3 runs 14 residues. CDR3 region: CASTQRGDSYEQYF. DNA for the CDR3: TGTGCCAGTACCCAGCGGGGGGATTCCTACGAGCAGTACTTC.

This rearrangement joins TRBV7-9 to TRBJ1-2; 10 positions agree with TRBD1. The CDR3 has 15 residues. V dropped 5 bases and J dropped 5; count of bases not matched to a gene: 8. Germline values: CDR1 SEHNR, CDR2 FQNEAQ (reference sequence). The CDR3 DNA reads TGTGCCAGCAGCACCCTAGACAGGGGGCGATATGGCTACACCTTC. Amino acids: CASSTLDRGRYGYTF. Full variable domain (missing parts from reference TRBV7-9 and TRBJ1-2): DTGVSQNPRHKITKRGQNVTFRCDPISEHNRLYWYRQTLGQGPEFLTYFQNEAQLEKSRLLSDRFSAERPKGSFSTLEIQRTEQGDSAMYLCASSTLDRGRYGYTFGSGTRLTVV.

This chain joins TRBV2 and TRBJ2-3; 8 nucleotides match TRBD2. The CDR3 contains 14 residues. Germline lookup yields CDR1 SNHLY and CDR2 FYNNEI. Trimming at V came to 9 bases and at J to 0 bases, leaving 5 bases not matched to a gene. The CDR3 region has the DNA TGTGCCAGAACTAGCGGAGAAAGCACAGATACGCAGTATTTT. This translates into CARTSGESTDTQYF.

V is TRBV7-2 and J is TRBJ1-2, with 8 positions matching TRBD1. The V and J ends lost 5 bases and 4 bases, in that order; junction bases with no gene match: 0. This CDR3 contains 12 residues. CDR1 is SGHTA, CDR2 FQGNSA, per germline. CDR3: CASSTGGYGYTF. CDR3 sequence (DNA): TGTGCCAGCAGCACAGGGGGCTATGGCTACACCTTC.

The V and J genes are TRBV10-3 and TRBJ1-6; possibly TRBD1 for D (6 bases). Trimming removed 3 bases from V and 8 bases from J, with 17 bases in between. Per germline, CDR1 ENHRY and CDR2 SYGVKD. This CDR3 is built from 16 residues. The CDR3 coding sequence is TGTGCCATCAGTGACCTACAGGGCTCGTTAGATTCACCCCTCCACTTT. Protein: CAISDLQGSLDSPLHF.

The chain has TRBV7-2 and TRBJ2-5; 15 nucleotides agree with TRBD2. The CDR3 extends over 16 amino acids. The V segment lost 6 bases and the J segment 4 bases; nucleotides outside the gene matches: 6. Germline-derived CDR1 and CDR2 are SGHTA and FQGNSA. Written as DNA, the CDR3 is TGTGCCAGCAGACGGACTAGCGGGGGGGCTCTAGAGACCCAGTACTTC. Its translation: CASRRTSGGALETQYF.

V is TRBV19 and J is TRBJ1-5; TRBD1 aligns across 10 bases. Germline V CDR1 and CDR2: LNHDA, SQIVND (reference sequence). The CDR3 has 17 amino acids. Trimming at V came to 6 bases and at J to 4 bases, leaving 12 bases not matched to a gene. Here the CDR3 reads CASRSATGGWGNQPQHF. In DNA form, the CDR3 reads TGTGCCAGTAGATCCGCGACAGGGGGCTGGGGAAATCAGCCCCAGCATTTT. Based on the CDR3 plus reference TRBV19 and TRBJ1-5, the full variable domain is DGGITQSPKYLFRKEGQNVTLSCEQNLNHDAMYWYRQDPGQGLRLIYYSQIVNDFQKGDIAEGYSVSREKKESFPLTVTSAQKNPTAFYLCASRSATGGWGNQPQHFGDGTRLSIL.

The V gene is TRBV2, the J gene TRBJ2-1, with 14 bases matching TRBD2. V gave up 2 bases and J gave up 10 bases; unmatched junction bases: 10. This CDR3 contains 17 residues. Germline V lookup: CDR1 SNHLY, CDR2 FYNNEI. DNA for the CDR3: TGTGCCAGCAGTGAAAGCCAGGGACTAGCGGGGGACGGGGAGCAGTTCTTC. It translates to CASSESQGLAGDGEQFF.

This chain links TRBV9 with TRBJ2-1; TRBD2 matches 10 bases. This CDR3 region has 17 residues. Trimming removed 3 bases from V and 8 bases from J; junction bases left unmatched: 14. CDR1 is SGDLS, CDR2 YYNGEE, per germline. The CDR3 DNA follows: TGTGCCAGCAGCGCCCGCACCGGGACTAGCGCCGAGGATGAGCAGTTCTTC. This gives the protein CASSARTGTSAEDEQFF.

The genes are TRBV7-9 and TRBJ1-2; D is perhaps TRBD1 (6 bases). The CDR3 runs 15 residues. Germline CDR1 reads SEHNR; CDR2 reads FQNEAQ (reference sequence). The V end lost 5 bases, the J end lost 0 bases, and 13 bases lay between the germline ends. As DNA, the CDR3 is TGTGCCAGCAGCGACCATGCAGGGGCTAACTATGGCTACACCTTC. This gives the protein CASSDHAGANYGYTF.

The V and J genes are TRBV19 and TRBJ1-5; no definite D call. This CDR3 is built from 15 residues. The V gene lost 0 bases and the J gene lost 0 bases, with 6 bases spanning the gap. Looked up from germline, CDR1 is LNHDA and CDR2 is SQIVND (reference sequence). The CDR3 DNA reads TGTGCCAGTAGTATAGAGACATATAGCAATCAGCCCCAGCATTTT. Protein product: CASSIETYSNQPQHF.

The rearrangement uses TRBV2 and TRBJ2-5; possible D gene TRBD2, 6 bases. Trimming removed 4 bases at V and 4 bases at J, with 16 bases between. The germline V gene encodes CDR1 SNHLY and CDR2 FYNNEI. CDR3 length equals 15 residues. Here the CDR3 DNA reads TGTGCCAGCAGTGGGGCAAGCGGGCGCGGAGAGACCCAGTACTTC. Translated, it gives CASSGASGRGETQYF.

V is TRBV5-6 and J is TRBJ2-1; D gene unclear. Germline-derived CDR1 and CDR2 are SGHDT and YYEEEE. CDR3 length: 11 residues. V lost 3 bases and J lost 10, with 8 bases in between. CDR3 sequence: CASSYYSEQFF. The CDR3 DNA follows: TGTGCCAGCAGCTACTATTCCGAGCAGTTCTTC.

The chain couples TRBV2 to TRBJ1-1, with 8 bases matching TRBD1. The CDR3 covers 15 residues. Germline V lookup: CDR1 SNHLY, CDR2 FYNNEI. Losses at the gene ends were 6 bases for V and 0 bases for J; bases not matched to a gene: 6. CDR3 nucleotides: TGTGCCAGCAGGGTACAGGGGGGGTTGAACACTGAAGCTTTCTTT. This codes for CASRVQGGLNTEAFF.

The chain recombines TRBV19 with TRBJ1-5; 7 nucleotides line up with TRBD1. Germline values: CDR1 LNHDA, CDR2 SQIVND (reference sequence). V shed 4 bases and J 2 bases; nucleotides not matched to a gene: 5. The CDR3 length is 15 residues. CDR3 coding DNA: TGTGCCAGTAGTAAAGGGACAGTCGGCAATCAGCCCCAGCATTTT. This translates into CASSKGTVGNQPQHF. Filled out from reference TRBV19 and TRBJ1-5, the complete variable domain reads DGGITQSPKYLFRKEGQNVTLSCEQNLNHDAMYWYRQDPGQGLRLIYYSQIVNDFQKGDIAEGYSVSREKKESFPLTVTSAQKNPTAFYLCASSKGTVGNQPQHFGDGTRLSIL.

This clone was detected a few times. The V gene is TRBV7-9, the J gene TRBJ2-2; tentatively, D is TRBD2 (6 bases). The CDR3 extends over 14 amino acids. The V gene lost 11 bases and the J gene lost 1 base, with 14 bases spanning the gap. CDR1 and CDR2 (germline): SEHNR, FQNEAQ (reference sequence). The CDR3: CAFIGGMNTGELFF. DNA of the CDR3: TGTGCCTTTATCGGAGGGATGAACACCGGGGAGCTGTTTTTT.

This rearrangement joins TRBV11-1 to TRBJ2-7; 7 nucleotides align to TRBD2. Germline V gene sequence: CDR1 SGHAT, CDR2 FQDESV (reference sequence). V shed 0 bases, J shed 0 bases, and the junction held 2 bases outside the gene matches. The CDR3 extends over 15 amino acids. The DNA of the CDR3 is TGTGCCAGCAGCTTAGCGGGGGGGATCTCCTACGAGCAGTACTTC. Its protein is CASSLAGGISYEQYF. The whole variable domain, filled in from reference TRBV11-1 and TRBJ2-7, reads EAEVAQSPRYKITEKSQAVAFWCDPISGHATLYWYRQILGQGPELLVQFQDESVVDDSQLPKDRFSAERLKGVDSTLKIQPAELGDSAMYLCASSLAGGISYEQYFGPGTRLTVT.

The rearrangement links TRBV6-6 to TRBJ1-1; D not certain. Germline assignment: CDR1 MNHNY and CDR2 SVGAGI (reference sequence). The CDR3 is 13 amino acids. Between the trimmed V and J ends, which lost 7 bases and 1 base, there was a span of 10 bases. The CDR3: CASIVRGNTEAFF. For the CDR3, the DNA is TGTGCCAGCATTGTGCGGGGGAACACTGAAGCTTTCTTT.

The rearrangement links TRBV27 to TRBJ2-5; the match to TRBD1 covers 7 bases. Trimming cost V 6 bases and J 4 bases; bases outside gene matches: 8. The CDR3 is 14 residues long. Germline V gene data show CDR1 as MNHEY and CDR2 as SMNVEV (reference sequence). The CDR3 loop is CASRLQGVGETQYF. CDR3 sequence (DNA): TGTGCCAGCAGACTGCAGGGGGTAGGAGAGACCCAGTACTTC.

The gene calls are TRBV7-9 and TRBJ2-4, with TRBD1 matching over 9 bases. This CDR3 contains 17 residues. The germline CDR1 and CDR2 sequences are SEHNR and FQNEAQ (reference sequence). Trimming cost V 4 bases and J 0 bases; bases outside gene matches: 7. This CDR3 is CASSSDRGYLAKNIQYF. Here the CDR3 DNA reads TGTGCCAGCAGCTCCGACAGGGGGTATCTAGCCAAAAACATTCAGTACTTC.

The V and J genes are TRBV7-9 and TRBJ1-5, with D uncertain. The CDR3 has 13 amino acids. Germline values: CDR1 SEHNR, CDR2 FQNEAQ (reference sequence). V shed 1 base and J shed 7 bases, with 8 bases lying between them. CDR3 sequence (DNA): TGTGCCAGCAGCTTAGGCACAATCCAGCCCCAGCATTTT. It is translated as CASSLGTIQPQHF.

The chain joins TRBV7-2 to TRBJ1-1; D not certain. This CDR3 is 13 amino acids long. Germline CDR1 is SGHTA and CDR2 is FQGNSA. V lost 2 bases, J lost 3 bases, and 7 bases lay in between. DNA of the CDR3: TGTGCCAGCAGCTTAAACACCTACACTGAAGCTTTCTTT. This translates into CASSLNTYTEAFF.

The chain recombines TRBV30 with TRBJ1-5, with D possibly being TRBD1 (5 bases). The CDR3 consists of 12 residues. Trimming left V 2 bases short and J 6 bases short, with 8 bases between. CDR1 GTSNPN and CDR2 SVGIG come from the germline V gene (reference sequence). CDR3 in DNA: TGTGCCTGGAGTCGGGGGTTTCAGCCCCAGCATTTT. As protein: CAWSRGFQPQHF. Using reference TRBV30 and TRBJ1-5 for the parts outside the CDR3, the full variable domain is SQTIHQWPATLVQPVGSPLSLECTVEGTSNPNLYWYRQAAGRGLQLLFYSVGIGQISSEVPQNLSASRPQDRQFILSSKKLLLSDSGFYLCAWSRGFQPQHFGDGTRLSIL.

The sample holds one count of this clone. The CDR3 nucleotides read TGTGCCAGCAGCTTTCCACTCAACACTGAAGCTTTCTTT. This sequence encodes CASSFPLNTEAFF. This chain connects TRBV7-9 to TRBJ1-1; D ambiguous. Per the germline V gene, CDR1 is SEHNR and CDR2 is FQNEAQ (reference sequence). V dropped 3 bases and J dropped 2 bases, with 7 bases sitting between them. This CDR3 contains 13 residues.

The chain has TRBV10-3 and TRBJ2-7; D may be TRBD1 (6 bases). Germline loops: CDR1 ENHRY, CDR2 SYGVKD. The CDR3 contains 14 residues. Trimming removed 6 bases at V and 3 bases at J, with 15 bases between. The CDR3 is CAISPRDTSYEQYF. The CDR3 DNA reads TGTGCCATCAGCCCCCGGGACACGAGCTACGAGCAGTACTTC.

The chain joins TRBV2 to TRBJ2-1; TRBD1 might be the D (6 bases). The CDR3 is made up of 14 amino acids. Germline V gene lookup returns CDR1 SNHLY and CDR2 FYNNEI. Trimming left V 6 bases short and J 5 bases short, with 14 bases between. The CDR3 here is CASRYWTENNEQFF. CDR3 in DNA: TGTGCCAGCAGGTACTGGACAGAGAACAATGAGCAGTTCTTC.

The gene calls are TRBV6-6 and TRBJ1-1, with no clear D. V was trimmed by 2 bases and J by 1 base, leaving 5 bases between them. Looked up from germline, CDR1 is MNHNY and CDR2 is SVGAGI (reference sequence). This CDR3 has 13 amino acids. CDR3 sequence: CASSYLGNTEAFF. The CDR3 DNA is TGTGCCAGCAGTTACCTAGGGAACACTGAAGCTTTCTTT.